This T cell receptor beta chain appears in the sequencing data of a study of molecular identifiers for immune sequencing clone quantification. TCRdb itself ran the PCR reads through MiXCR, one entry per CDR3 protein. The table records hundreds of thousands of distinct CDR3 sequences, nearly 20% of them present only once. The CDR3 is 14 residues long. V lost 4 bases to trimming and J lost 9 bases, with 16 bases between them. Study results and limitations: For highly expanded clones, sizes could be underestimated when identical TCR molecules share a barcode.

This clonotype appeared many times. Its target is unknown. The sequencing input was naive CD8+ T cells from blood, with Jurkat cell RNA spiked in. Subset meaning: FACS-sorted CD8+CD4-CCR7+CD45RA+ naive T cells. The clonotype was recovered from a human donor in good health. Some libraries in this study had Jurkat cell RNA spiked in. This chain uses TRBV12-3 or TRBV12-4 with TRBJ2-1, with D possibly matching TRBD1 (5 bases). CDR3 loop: CASSSQDIHGEQFF. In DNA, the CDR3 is TGTGCCAGCAGTTCCCAGGACATCCACGGTGAGCAGTTCTTC.